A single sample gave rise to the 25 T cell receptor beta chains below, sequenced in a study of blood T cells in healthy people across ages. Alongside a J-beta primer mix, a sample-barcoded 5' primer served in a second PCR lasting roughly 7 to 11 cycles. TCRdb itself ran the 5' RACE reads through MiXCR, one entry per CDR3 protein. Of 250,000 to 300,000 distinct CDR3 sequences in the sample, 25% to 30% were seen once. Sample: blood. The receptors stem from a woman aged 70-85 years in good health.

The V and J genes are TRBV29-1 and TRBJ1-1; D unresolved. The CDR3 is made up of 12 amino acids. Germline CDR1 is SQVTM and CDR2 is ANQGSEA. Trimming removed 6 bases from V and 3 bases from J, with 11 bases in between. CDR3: CSVIRGYTEAFF. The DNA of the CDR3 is TGCAGCGTAATCCGGGGTTACACTGAAGCTTTCTTT.

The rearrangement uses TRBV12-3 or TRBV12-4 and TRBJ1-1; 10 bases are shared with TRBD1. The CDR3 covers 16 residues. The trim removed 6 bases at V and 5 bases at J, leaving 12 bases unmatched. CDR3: CASRTSGTGATTEAFF. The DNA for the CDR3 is TGTGCCAGCAGAACTTCCGGGACAGGGGCCACTACTGAAGCTTTCTTT.

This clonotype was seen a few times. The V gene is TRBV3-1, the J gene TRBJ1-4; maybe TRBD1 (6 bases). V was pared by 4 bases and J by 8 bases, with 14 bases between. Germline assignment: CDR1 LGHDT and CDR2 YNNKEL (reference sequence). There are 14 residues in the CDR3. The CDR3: CASSPSGAGEKLFF. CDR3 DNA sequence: TGTGCCAGCAGCCCTTCAGGGGCTGGGGAAAAACTGTTTTTT.

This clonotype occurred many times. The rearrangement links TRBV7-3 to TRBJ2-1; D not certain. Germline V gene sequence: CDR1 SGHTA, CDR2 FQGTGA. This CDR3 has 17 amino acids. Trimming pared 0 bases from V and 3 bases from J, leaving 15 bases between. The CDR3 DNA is TGTGCCAGCAGCTTAACAACAGCACCCGACCTCTACAATGAGCAGTTCTTC. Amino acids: CASSLTTAPDLYNEQFF.

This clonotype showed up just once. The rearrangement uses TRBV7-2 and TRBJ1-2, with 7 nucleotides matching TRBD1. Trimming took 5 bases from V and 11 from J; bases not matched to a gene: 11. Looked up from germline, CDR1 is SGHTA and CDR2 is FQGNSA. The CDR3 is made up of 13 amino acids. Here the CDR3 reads CASSRPGTALYTF. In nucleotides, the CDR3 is TGTGCCAGCAGCCGACCTGGGACAGCTCTGTACACCTTC.

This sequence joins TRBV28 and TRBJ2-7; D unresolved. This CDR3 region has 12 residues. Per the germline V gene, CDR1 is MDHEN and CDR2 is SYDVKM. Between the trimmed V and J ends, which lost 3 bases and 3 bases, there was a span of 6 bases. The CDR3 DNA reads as TGTGCCAGCAGTTTCGTGATCTACGAGCAGTACTTC. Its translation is CASSFVIYEQYF.

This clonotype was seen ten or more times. The CDR3 DNA is TGCAGCGTTGAATTACCGGGGGCCGGTACGCAGTATTTT. Translated, it gives CSVELPGAGTQYF. The J gene is TRBJ2-3, the V gene TRBV29-1, with D perhaps being TRBD1 or TRBD2 (6 bases each). This CDR3 contains 13 residues. The V gene lost 2 bases and the J gene lost 8 bases, with 14 bases spanning the gap. Germline values: CDR1 SQVTM, CDR2 ANQGSEA.

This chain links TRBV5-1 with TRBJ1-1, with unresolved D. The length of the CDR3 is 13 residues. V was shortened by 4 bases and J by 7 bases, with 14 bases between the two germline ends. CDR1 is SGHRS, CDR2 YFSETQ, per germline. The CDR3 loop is CASSGLTAGEAFF. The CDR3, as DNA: TGCGCCAGCAGCGGGCTCACTGCGGGTGAAGCTTTCTTT.

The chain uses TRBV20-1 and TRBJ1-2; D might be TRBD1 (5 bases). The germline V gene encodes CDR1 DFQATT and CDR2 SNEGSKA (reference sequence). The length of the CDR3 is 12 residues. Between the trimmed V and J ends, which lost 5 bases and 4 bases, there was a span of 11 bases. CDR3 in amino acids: CSAWQGVYGYTF. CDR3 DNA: TGCAGTGCTTGGCAGGGAGTCTATGGCTACACCTTC.

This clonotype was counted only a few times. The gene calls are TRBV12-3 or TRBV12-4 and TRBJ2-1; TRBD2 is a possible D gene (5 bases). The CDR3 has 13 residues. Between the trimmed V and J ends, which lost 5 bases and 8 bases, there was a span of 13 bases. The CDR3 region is CASSPTGSYEQFF. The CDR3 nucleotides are TGTGCCAGCAGTCCTACGGGGAGCTATGAGCAGTTCTTC.

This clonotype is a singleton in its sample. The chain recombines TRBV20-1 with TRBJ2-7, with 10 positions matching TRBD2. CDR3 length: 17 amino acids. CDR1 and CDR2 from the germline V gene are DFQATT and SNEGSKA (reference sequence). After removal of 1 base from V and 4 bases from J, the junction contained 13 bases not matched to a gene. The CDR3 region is CSARGLILAGVLYEQYF. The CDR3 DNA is TGCAGTGCTAGAGGACTGATTCTAGCGGGAGTCCTATACGAGCAGTACTTC.

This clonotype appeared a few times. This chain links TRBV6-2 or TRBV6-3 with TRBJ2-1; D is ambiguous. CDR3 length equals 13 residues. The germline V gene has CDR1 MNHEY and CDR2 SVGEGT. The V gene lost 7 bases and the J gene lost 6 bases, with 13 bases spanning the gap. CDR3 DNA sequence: TGTGCCAGCATGGGTCCTTCGCCCAATGAGCAGTTCTTC. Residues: CASMGPSPNEQFF.

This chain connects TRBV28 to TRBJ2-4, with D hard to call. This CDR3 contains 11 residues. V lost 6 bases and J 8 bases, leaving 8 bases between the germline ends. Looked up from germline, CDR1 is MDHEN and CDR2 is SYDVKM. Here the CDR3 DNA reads TGTGCCAGCAGGGCTCAGGACATTCAGTACTTC. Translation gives CASRAQDIQYF.

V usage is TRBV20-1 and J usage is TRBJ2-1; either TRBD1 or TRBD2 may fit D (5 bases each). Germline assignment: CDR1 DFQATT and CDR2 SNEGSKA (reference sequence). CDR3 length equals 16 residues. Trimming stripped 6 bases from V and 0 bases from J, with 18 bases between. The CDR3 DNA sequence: TGCAGTGCCTTAACCGGACGGGGCCTCTCCTACAATGAGCAGTTCTTC. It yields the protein CSALTGRGLSYNEQFF.

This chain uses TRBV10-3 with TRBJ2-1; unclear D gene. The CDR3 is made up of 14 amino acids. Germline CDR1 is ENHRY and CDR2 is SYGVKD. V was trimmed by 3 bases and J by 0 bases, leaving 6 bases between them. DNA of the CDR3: TGTGCCATCAGTGACAGCGTCTCCTACAATGAGCAGTTCTTC. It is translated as CAISDSVSYNEQFF.

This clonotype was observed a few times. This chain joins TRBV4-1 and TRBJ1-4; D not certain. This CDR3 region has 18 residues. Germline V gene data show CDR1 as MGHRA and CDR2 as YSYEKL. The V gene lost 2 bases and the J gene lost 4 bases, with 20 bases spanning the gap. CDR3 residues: CASSQPGFFGSDNEKLFF. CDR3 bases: TGCGCCAGCAGCCAACCTGGGTTTTTTGGGTCGGATAATGAAAAACTGTTTTTT.

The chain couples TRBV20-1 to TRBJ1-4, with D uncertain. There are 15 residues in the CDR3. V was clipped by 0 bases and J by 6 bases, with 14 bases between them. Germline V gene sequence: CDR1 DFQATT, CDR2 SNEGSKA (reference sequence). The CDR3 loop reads CSARDWRDDDEKLFF. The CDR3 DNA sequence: TGCAGTGCTAGAGATTGGAGGGATGATGATGAAAAACTGTTTTTT.

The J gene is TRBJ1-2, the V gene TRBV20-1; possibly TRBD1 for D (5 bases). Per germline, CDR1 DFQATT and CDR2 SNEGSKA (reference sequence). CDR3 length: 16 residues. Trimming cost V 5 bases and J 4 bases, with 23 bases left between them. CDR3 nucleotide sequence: TGCAGTGCTTTTGACGACTTAGCCGGGACCACCTATGGCTACACCTTC. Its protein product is CSAFDDLAGTTYGYTF.

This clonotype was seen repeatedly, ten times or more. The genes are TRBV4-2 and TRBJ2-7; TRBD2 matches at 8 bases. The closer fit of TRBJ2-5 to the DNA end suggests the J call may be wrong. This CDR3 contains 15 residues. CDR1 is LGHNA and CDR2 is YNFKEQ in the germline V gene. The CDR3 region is CASSLRLGGAETQYF. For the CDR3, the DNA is TGTGCCAGCAGCCTTAGACTCGGGGGGGCCGAGACCCAGTACTTC.

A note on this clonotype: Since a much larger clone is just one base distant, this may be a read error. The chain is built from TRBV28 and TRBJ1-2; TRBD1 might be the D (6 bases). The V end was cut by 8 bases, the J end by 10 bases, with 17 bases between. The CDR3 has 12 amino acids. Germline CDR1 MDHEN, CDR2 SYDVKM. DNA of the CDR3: TGTGCCAGCGGCTACAGGGCGAATGCCTACACCTTC. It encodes CASGYRANAYTF.

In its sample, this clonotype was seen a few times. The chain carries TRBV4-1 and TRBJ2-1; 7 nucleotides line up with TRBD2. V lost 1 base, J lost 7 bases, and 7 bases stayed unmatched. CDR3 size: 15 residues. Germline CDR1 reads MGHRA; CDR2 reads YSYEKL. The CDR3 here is CASSQGGLPTNEQFF. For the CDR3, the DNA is TGCGCCAGCAGCCAAGGGGGACTACCTACTAATGAGCAGTTCTTC.

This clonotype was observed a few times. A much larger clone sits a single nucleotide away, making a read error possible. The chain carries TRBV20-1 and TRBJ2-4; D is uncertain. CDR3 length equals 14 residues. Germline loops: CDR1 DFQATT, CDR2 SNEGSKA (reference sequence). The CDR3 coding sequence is TGCAGTGTTAGAGTAGGGCAAGCCAAAAACATTCAGTACTTC. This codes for CSVRVGQAKNIQYF.

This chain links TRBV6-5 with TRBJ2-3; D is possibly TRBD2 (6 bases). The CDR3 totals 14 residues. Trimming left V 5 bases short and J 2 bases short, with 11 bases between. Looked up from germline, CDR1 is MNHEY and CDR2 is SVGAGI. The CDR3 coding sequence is TGTGCCAGCAGTGCGACTAGGCCCACAGATACGCAGTATTTT. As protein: CASSATRPTDTQYF.

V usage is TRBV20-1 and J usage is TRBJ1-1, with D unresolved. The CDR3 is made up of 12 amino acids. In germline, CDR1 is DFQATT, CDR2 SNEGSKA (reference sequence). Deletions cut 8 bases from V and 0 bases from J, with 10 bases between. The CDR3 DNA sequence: TGCAGTACCATACAGATGAACACTGAAGCTTTCTTT. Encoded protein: CSTIQMNTEAFF.

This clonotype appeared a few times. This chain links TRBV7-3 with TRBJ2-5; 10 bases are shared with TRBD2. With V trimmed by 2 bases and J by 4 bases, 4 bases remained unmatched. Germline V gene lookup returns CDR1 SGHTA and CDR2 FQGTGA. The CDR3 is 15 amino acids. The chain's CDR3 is CASSLQGLARETQYF. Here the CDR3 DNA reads TGTGCCAGCAGCTTACAGGGACTAGCGAGAGAGACCCAGTACTTC.